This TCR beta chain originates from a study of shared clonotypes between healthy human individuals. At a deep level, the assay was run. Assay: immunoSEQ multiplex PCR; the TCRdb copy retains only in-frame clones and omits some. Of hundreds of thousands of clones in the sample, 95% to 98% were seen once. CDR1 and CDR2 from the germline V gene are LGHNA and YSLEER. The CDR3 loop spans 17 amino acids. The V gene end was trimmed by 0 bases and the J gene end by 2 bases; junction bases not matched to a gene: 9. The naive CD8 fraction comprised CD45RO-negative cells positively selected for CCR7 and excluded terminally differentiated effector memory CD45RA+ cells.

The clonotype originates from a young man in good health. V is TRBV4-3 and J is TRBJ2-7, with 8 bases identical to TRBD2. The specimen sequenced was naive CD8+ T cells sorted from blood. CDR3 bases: TGCGCCAGCAGCCAAGATCAGGGACTAGATGTCCCCTACGAGCAGTACTTC. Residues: CASSQDQGLDVPYEQYF.